The 32 T cell receptor beta chains below all came from one sample that was sequenced in a study of technical replicates of blood from a few donors. Sequenced by immunoSEQ multiplex PCR; TCRdb stores in-frame clones only, minus some. The sample yields under 85,000 clones, 90% to 95% seen once. Source material: T cells isolated from PBMCs. The source is a human donor in good health.

The chain combines TRBV9 with TRBJ2-3; TRBD2 might be the D (6 bases). Trimming left V 1 base short and J 2 bases short, with 11 bases between. The CDR3 runs to 15 residues. Looked up from germline, CDR1 is SGDLS and CDR2 is YYNGEE. CDR3 residues: CASSVQGTSTDTQYF. The CDR3 region has the DNA TGTGCCAGCAGCGTACAAGGGACTTCCACAGATACGCAGTATTTT.

The chain has TRBV11-3 and TRBJ2-1, with no clear D. Germline V lookup: CDR1 SGHNT, CDR2 YENEEA. Trimming took 0 bases from V and 7 from J, leaving 16 bases between them. The CDR3 length is 16 residues. The CDR3 region is CASSLDYVTFKNEQFF. The CDR3 DNA sequence: TGTGCCAGCAGCTTAGATTACGTAACTTTTAAAAATGAGCAGTTCTTC.

This rearrangement joins TRBV7-9 to TRBJ1-1; unclear D gene. V lost 5 bases and J lost 3, with 7 bases in between. This CDR3 is 12 amino acids long. Germline CDR1 and CDR2: SEHNR and FQNEAQ (reference sequence). The CDR3 nucleotides read TGTGCCAGCAGCCGGGTCTACACTGAAGCTTTCTTT. Translation gives CASSRVYTEAFF.

The genes are TRBV12-5 and TRBJ2-5, with TRBD1 as a possible D gene (6 bases). This CDR3 is built from 13 residues. V was clipped by 7 bases and J by 4 bases, with 13 bases between them. Germline V gene sequence: CDR1 LGHNT, CDR2 FRNRAP. CDR3 in amino acids: CASVPDRTETQYF. The CDR3 coding sequence is TGTGCTAGTGTTCCGGACAGAACAGAGACCCAGTACTTC.

V is TRBV9 and J is TRBJ2-2; D is perhaps TRBD2 (7 bases). The V gene's germline CDR1 is SGDLS and CDR2 YYNGEE. The V gene lost 4 bases and the J gene lost 4 bases, with 14 bases spanning the gap. The CDR3 runs to 15 residues. CDR3 sequence reads: CASSKEGGTTGELFF. DNA of the CDR3: TGTGCCAGCAGCAAAGAGGGGGGGACCACCGGGGAGCTGTTTTTT.

This rearrangement joins TRBV7-9 to TRBJ2-3, with D possibly being TRBD1 (6 bases). The ends were cut back, 5 bases at V and 4 bases at J, with 7 bases in the middle. Germline V gives CDR1 SEHNR, CDR2 FQNEAQ (reference sequence). The CDR3 length is 12 residues. CDR3 in DNA: TGTGCCAGCAGCCAGGGGTCAGATACGCAGTATTTT. This encodes CASSQGSDTQYF.

The chain links TRBV30 to TRBJ2-7, with 9 bases fitting TRBD1. Germline CDR1 is GTSNPN and CDR2 is SVGIG (reference sequence). Trimming at V came to 4 bases and at J to 6 bases, leaving 10 bases not matched to a gene. CDR3 size: 14 residues. This chain's CDR3 is CAWKLGTGGSEQYF. The CDR3 DNA sequence: TGTGCCTGGAAACTAGGCACAGGGGGCTCCGAGCAGTACTTC.

V is TRBV7-9 and J is TRBJ2-1; 10 bases fit TRBD2. Trimming took 5 bases from V and 8 from J; bases not matched to a gene: 9. In germline, CDR1 is SEHNR, CDR2 FQNEAQ (reference sequence). The CDR3 consists of 15 residues. The CDR3 DNA is TGTGCCAGCAGCCCCTTAGCGGGAGGTGTTCATGAGCAGTTCTTC. This codes for CASSPLAGGVHEQFF.

The genes are TRBV7-3 and TRBJ2-7; 9 bases match TRBD1. The CDR3 runs 16 residues. Germline V gene sequence: CDR1 SGHTA, CDR2 FQGTGA. Trimming took 6 bases from V and 9 from J; bases not matched to a gene: 18. This chain's CDR3 is CASSQNGLGTGSVQYF. In DNA, the CDR3 is TGTGCCAGCAGTCAAAACGGGCTTGGGACAGGGTCTGTGCAGTACTTC.

The chain uses TRBV7-2 and TRBJ2-7, with 7 bases that match TRBD1. Germline V gene data show CDR1 as SGHTA and CDR2 as FQGNSA. J gave up 5 bases and V 1 base, and 8 bases lay outside the gene matches. The CDR3 spans 15 residues. The CDR3 is CASSLVYRGFDEQYF. The CDR3 DNA sequence: TGTGCCAGCAGCTTAGTGTACAGGGGATTCGACGAGCAGTACTTC.

This clone was seen once. This rearrangement joins TRBV19 to TRBJ1-5; D unresolved. V gave up 2 bases and J gave up 6 bases, with 11 bases separating them. The germline CDR1 and CDR2 sequences are LNHDA and SQIVND (reference sequence). The CDR3 length is 14 residues. The CDR3 loop is CASSISAGGQPQHF. The CDR3 DNA sequence: TGTGCCAGTAGTATATCAGCAGGAGGTCAGCCCCAGCATTTT.

This chain links TRBV25-1 with TRBJ2-1; TRBD1 is a possible D gene (6 bases). Trimming removed 4 bases from V and 3 bases from J, with 13 bases in between. In germline, CDR1 is MGHDK, CDR2 SYGVNS. The CDR3 extends over 15 amino acids. The CDR3 DNA sequence: TGTGCCAGCAGTGGTGACAGGCGGTTCTACAATGAGCAGTTCTTC. Protein sequence: CASSGDRRFYNEQFF.

J is TRBJ2-3 and V is TRBV4-2, with 8 bases fitting TRBD1. Germline CDR1 and CDR2: LGHNA and YNFKEQ. The CDR3 totals 17 residues. The J segment lost 6 bases and the V segment lost 2 bases, leaving 13 bases of the junction unmatched. In DNA form, the CDR3 reads TGTGCCAGCAGCCAACCCCTCGACAGGGGAAATGTGGATACGCAGTATTTT. Protein sequence: CASSQPLDRGNVDTQYF.

The rearrangement uses TRBV29-1 and TRBJ1-1; TRBD1 is a possible D gene (5 bases). CDR3 length: 13 amino acids. Trimming cost V 4 bases and J 3 bases, with 12 bases left between them. Germline-derived CDR1 and CDR2 are SQVTM and ANQGSEA. This chain's CDR3 is CSVARGTDTEAFF. The CDR3 bases are TGCAGCGTTGCTCGGGGGACGGACACTGAAGCTTTCTTT.

This chain links TRBV7-3 with TRBJ1-2; 11 bases are a match to TRBD1. V gave up 3 bases and J gave up 5 bases; unmatched junction bases: 2. This CDR3 region has 14 residues. Germline CDR1 is SGHTA and CDR2 is FQGTGA. The CDR3 nucleotides read TGTGCCAGCAGCTTGGACAGGGGGCCATATGGCTACACCTTC. This translates into CASSLDRGPYGYTF.

The rearrangement uses TRBV7-2 and TRBJ2-3, with 8 positions matching TRBD1. This CDR3 is 15 amino acids long. The ends lost 5 bases at V and 2 bases at J; junction bases unmatched: 6. Germline assignment: CDR1 SGHTA and CDR2 FQGNSA. Here the CDR3 reads CASSLDRASTDTQYF. The CDR3, as DNA: TGTGCCAGCAGCCTGGACAGGGCATCCACAGATACGCAGTATTTT.

The V gene is TRBV5-1, the J gene TRBJ2-7; maybe TRBD2 (6 bases). The CDR3 has 15 residues. Germline CDR1 SGHRS, CDR2 YFSETQ. V lost 7 bases and J lost 0, with 17 bases in between. In DNA, the CDR3 is TGCGCCAGCGTGGAGGTCGGGGGAAGCTCCTACGAGCAGTACTTC. Protein product: CASVEVGGSSYEQYF.

The CDR3 is CASSQLLGPPYEQYF. The CDR3 bases are TGCGCCAGCAGCCAACTACTAGGCCCTCCCTACGAGCAGTACTTC. The chain has TRBV4-1 and TRBJ2-7; possible D gene TRBD2, 5 bases. V lost 2 bases, J lost 2 bases, and 13 bases lay in between. In germline, CDR1 is MGHRA, CDR2 YSYEKL. The CDR3 runs 15 residues.

The rearrangement links TRBV7-2 to TRBJ1-1, with TRBD1 identical over 11 bases. CDR1 and CDR2 from the germline V gene are SGHTA and FQGNSA. The CDR3 runs 15 residues. Unmatched junction bases numbered 15, after V lost 7 bases and J lost 11 bases. The CDR3 coding sequence is TGTGCCAGCAAATTTGGACGTGGACAGGGGGCGAGTGCTTTCTTT. Protein product: CASKFGRGQGASAFF. Variable domain in full (rest from reference TRBV7-2 and TRBJ1-1): GAGVSQSPSNKVTEKGKDVELRCDPISGHTALYWYRQSLGQGLEFLIYFQGNSAPDKSGLPSDRFSAERTGGSVSTLTIQRTQQEDSAVYLCASKFGRGQGASAFFGQGTRLTVV.

This chain links TRBV19 with TRBJ2-7; 8 bases align to TRBD1. This CDR3 region has 13 residues. With 9 bases clipped from V and 4 bases from J, the junction kept 8 bases outside the gene matches. The germline V gene encodes CDR1 LNHDA and CDR2 SQIVND (reference sequence). The CDR3 loop is CASQDRGGYEQYF. The CDR3 nucleotides are TGTGCCAGCCAAGACAGGGGAGGTTACGAGCAGTACTTC.

The CDR3 region is CAWSVQGQTQYF. The CDR3 nucleotides read TGTGCCTGGAGTGTACAGGGTCAGACCCAGTACTTC. The chain has TRBV30 and TRBJ2-5; possible D gene TRBD1, 6 bases. The CDR3 loop spans 12 amino acids. The germline V and J ends were trimmed by 0 bases and 6 bases, with 8 bases remaining between them. Germline-derived CDR1 and CDR2 are GTSNPN and SVGIG (reference sequence).

As for this clone: The sample carries other DNA sequences with the same CDR3. This chain links TRBV5-6 with TRBJ1-2; D is unresolved. V lost 0 bases and J lost 4, with 7 bases in between. Germline V gene sequence: CDR1 SGHDT, CDR2 YYEEEE. The CDR3 consists of 13 residues. Here the CDR3 reads CASSLDTSYGYTF. The CDR3 region has the DNA TGTGCCAGCAGCTTGGACACATCCTATGGCTACACCTTC.

This chain links TRBV27 with TRBJ1-1; maybe TRBD1 (6 bases). This CDR3 has 13 amino acids. The V and J ends lost 2 bases and 4 bases respectively, with 8 bases between them. Germline loops: CDR1 MNHEY, CDR2 SMNVEV (reference sequence). CDR3 sequence (DNA): TGTGCCAGCAGTTTAGGACAGATCACTGAAGCTTTCTTT. It yields the protein CASSLGQITEAFF.

This clone was seen a handful of times. The chain uses TRBV13 and TRBJ1-1; 9 bases match TRBD1. The CDR3 spans 15 residues. From germline, CDR1 is PRHDT and CDR2 FYEKMQ (reference sequence). V trimming: 2 bases; J trimming: 4 bases; junction bases outside the gene matches: 5. CDR3 loop: CASSLPGQGSTEAFF. CDR3 nucleotides: TGTGCCAGCAGCTTACCGGGACAGGGTTCCACTGAAGCTTTCTTT.

This clone has just a few counts. This chain uses TRBV9 with TRBJ1-1; 7 nucleotides line up with TRBD1. Trimming removed 4 bases from V and 1 base from J; junction bases left unmatched: 7. This CDR3 comprises 15 residues. Germline V CDR1 and CDR2: SGDLS, YYNGEE. The CDR3 bases are TGTGCCAGCAGCAGACAGGGAGCTGGGAACACTGAAGCTTTCTTT. This encodes CASSRQGAGNTEAFF.

The rearrangement uses TRBV7-2 and TRBJ1-1; 10 nucleotides line up with TRBD1. The J segment lost 7 bases and the V segment lost 6 bases, leaving 5 bases of the junction unmatched. In germline, CDR1 is SGHTA, CDR2 FQGNSA. This CDR3 contains 13 residues. The CDR3 region is CASRGQGGIEAFF. CDR3 sequence (DNA): TGTGCCAGCAGAGGACAGGGGGGTATTGAAGCTTTCTTT.

The V gene is TRBV21-1, the J gene TRBJ2-1; the table calls TRBD1, which could not be checked here. TRBV21-1 is assigned pseudogene status. The CDR3 contains 14 residues. CDR3 protein: CASSSRDRENEQFF. For the CDR3, the DNA is TGTGCCAGCAGTTCCAGGGACAGGGAAAATGAGCAGTTCTTC.

The chain uses TRBV7-3 and TRBJ2-1; 8 nucleotides match TRBD2. This CDR3 contains 13 residues. V lost 2 bases to trimming and J lost 9 bases; unmatched junction nucleotides: 3. The germline V gene encodes CDR1 SGHTA and CDR2 FQGTGA. This CDR3 is CASSLGTRGEQFF. Here the CDR3 DNA reads TGTGCCAGCAGCTTAGGGACTAGAGGTGAGCAGTTCTTC.

The chain joins TRBV29-1 to TRBJ2-2; possible D gene TRBD2, 5 bases. V gave up 4 bases and J gave up 5 bases, with 5 bases separating them. CDR1 and CDR2 from the germline V gene are SQVTM and ANQGSEA. The CDR3 totals 11 residues. The CDR3: CSVGTTGELFF. DNA of the CDR3: TGCAGCGTTGGGACTACCGGGGAGCTGTTTTTT.

This chain links TRBV7-3 with TRBJ2-1; TRBD2 agrees at 10 bases. The junction had 5 bases not matched to a gene; V was cut back by 5 bases and J by 4 bases. The CDR3 spans 15 residues. Germline V lookup: CDR1 SGHTA, CDR2 FQGTGA. CDR3 sequence: CASSGTSGTYNEQFF. The CDR3 DNA reads as TGTGCCAGCAGCGGAACTAGCGGGACTTACAATGAGCAGTTCTTC.

This chain uses TRBV5-1 with TRBJ2-4; 11 nucleotides match TRBD2. V shed 4 bases, J shed 7 bases, and the junction held 4 bases outside the gene matches. Germline V gene lookup returns CDR1 SGHRS and CDR2 YFSETQ. The CDR3 loop spans 14 amino acids. The CDR3 nucleotides read TGCGCCAGCAGCCCCCCTAGCGGGAGGAACATTCAGTACTTC. The encoded protein is CASSPPSGRNIQYF.

Concerning this clone: The same CDR3 is also encoded by other DNA sequences in this sample. DNA of the CDR3: TGTGCCTGGAGTCCGTCCTACAATGAGCAGTTCTTC. Its translation: CAWSPSYNEQFF. The rearrangement links TRBV30 to TRBJ2-1; D is uncertain. The ends were cut back, 2 bases at V and 1 base at J, with 3 bases in the middle. CDR3 size: 12 residues. Germline V gene sequence: CDR1 GTSNPN, CDR2 SVGIG (reference sequence).